This T cell receptor (beta chain) was obtained from a study of blood T cell repertoires in COVID-19. Study-level background: The United States, Italy and Spain were the sources of the acute and convalescent COVID-19 samples.

Produced via immunoSEQ multiplex PCR; TCRdb's table is partial and in-frame only. The sample lists 120,000 to 150,000 clones, under 90% occurring once. V lost 0 bases and J lost 0, with 10 bases in between. Germline V gene data show CDR1 as SGHNT and CDR2 as YYREEE (reference sequence). The CDR3 totals 16 residues. The chain has TRBV5-4 and TRBJ2-1; D remains unclear. This TCR came from a human donor in a cohort sampled during active COVID-19. Sequenced input: peripheral blood. CDR3 sequence reads: CASSLDSESSYNEQFF. The DNA of the CDR3 is TGTGCCAGCAGCTTGGACTCTGAAAGCTCCTACAATGAGCAGTTCTTC.